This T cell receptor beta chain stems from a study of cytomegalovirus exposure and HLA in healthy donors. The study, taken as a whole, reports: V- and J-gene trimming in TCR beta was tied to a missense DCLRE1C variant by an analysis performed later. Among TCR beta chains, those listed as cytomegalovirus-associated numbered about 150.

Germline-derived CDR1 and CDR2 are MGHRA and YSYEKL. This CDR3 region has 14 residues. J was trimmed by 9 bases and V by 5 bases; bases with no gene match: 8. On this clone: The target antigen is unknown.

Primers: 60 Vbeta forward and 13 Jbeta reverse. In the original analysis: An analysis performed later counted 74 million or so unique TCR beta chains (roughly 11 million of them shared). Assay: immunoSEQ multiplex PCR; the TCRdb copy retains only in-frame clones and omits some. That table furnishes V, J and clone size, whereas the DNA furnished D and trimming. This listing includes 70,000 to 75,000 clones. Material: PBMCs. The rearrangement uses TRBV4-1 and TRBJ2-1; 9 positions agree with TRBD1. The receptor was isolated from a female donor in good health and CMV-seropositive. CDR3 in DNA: TGCGCCAGCAGCAGACAGGGGGAAGGCGTTGAGCAGTTCTTC. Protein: CASSRQGEGVEQFF.